Following are 21 T cell receptor beta chains from one sample sequenced in a study of identical twins. From the 5' RACE reads, TCRdb called clonotypes with MiXCR, one entry per CDR3 protein. The sample lists around 1.7 million distinct CDR3 sequences, about 32% occurring once. Sequenced: cord blood. The receptor source for this set is a newborn girl in good health.

As regards this clonotype: The final CDR3 position lacks the conserved phenylalanine or tryptophan, pointing to a likely read error. The V gene is TRBV20-1, the J gene TRBJ2-3, with D perhaps matching TRBD2 (6 bases). The length of the CDR3 is 15 residues. V was shortened by 5 bases and J by 3 bases, with 18 bases between the two germline ends. The V gene's germline CDR1 is DFQATT and CDR2 SNEGSKA (reference sequence). The CDR3 DNA reads as TGCAGTGCTCCGCGGGGAGCCATTCAGACAGATACGCAGTATGTT. This sequence encodes CSAPRGAIQTDTQYV.

The chain joins TRBV2 to TRBJ2-1, with D perhaps matching TRBD1 or TRBD2 (5 bases each). The V gene's germline CDR1 is SNHLY and CDR2 FYNNEI. The CDR3 has 12 residues. V lost 7 bases to trimming and J lost 6 bases, with 10 bases between them. The CDR3 DNA is TGTGCCAGCAAGGGGCTAGCCAATGAGCAGTTCTTC. Its translation: CASKGLANEQFF.

V gene TRBV6-2 or TRBV6-3 combines with J gene TRBJ2-3; D unresolved. The CDR3 runs to 14 residues. The germline V gene encodes CDR1 MNHEY and CDR2 SVGEGT. The ends were cut back, 7 bases at V and 4 bases at J, with 15 bases in the middle. The CDR3 reads CASTKRVSADTQYF. CDR3 DNA sequence: TGTGCCAGCACTAAAAGGGTTTCGGCAGATACGCAGTATTTT.

In this sample, this clonotype turned up a few times. The gene calls are TRBV25-1 and TRBJ2-3, with D tentatively TRBD1 (5 bases). V was shortened by 7 bases and J by 3 bases, with 8 bases between the two germline ends. Germline V lookup: CDR1 MGHDK, CDR2 SYGVNS. CDR3 size: 12 residues. The CDR3 region has the DNA TGTGCCAGCAATGGGGCGACAGATACGCAGTATTTT. Protein: CASNGATDTQYF.

This clonotype was detected a few times. The rearrangement joins TRBV20-1 to TRBJ2-4, with 7 bases matching TRBD1. The assigned J gene may be wrong: the sequence end matches TRBJ2-7 better. Germline CDR1 and CDR2: DFQATT and SNEGSKA (reference sequence). The CDR3 spans 13 residues. The CDR3 sequence is CSAGDSQAYEQYF. The CDR3 DNA reads TGCAGTGCCGGGGACAGTCAGGCCTACGAGCAGTACTTC.

The sample holds a few counts of this clonotype. The chain is built from TRBV27 and TRBJ2-3; D gene uncertain. Germline V gene data show CDR1 as MNHEY and CDR2 as SMNVEV (reference sequence). The CDR3 is 14 amino acids. Trimming cost V 3 bases and J 6 bases, with 13 bases left between them. CDR3 coding DNA: TGTGCCAGCAGTTTTTTCAGTCCCGGGGATACGCAGTATTTT. It is translated as CASSFFSPGDTQYF.

The V gene is TRBV12-3 or TRBV12-4, the J gene TRBJ2-3; D tentatively fits TRBD1 or TRBD2 (6 bases each). Trimming shortened V by 6 bases and J by 0 bases, and 19 bases separated the two germline ends. The CDR3 runs 17 residues. The CDR3 DNA reads TGTGCCAGCAGCCCCCTGAGAGGGGGGTGGAGCACAGATACGCAGTATTTT. This translates into CASSPLRGGWSTDTQYF.

This clonotype was picked up a small number of times. CDR3 in amino acids: CSARDRGGGALQYF. CDR3 nucleotides: TGCAGTGCTAGAGATCGGGGCGGGGGGGCCCTCCAGTATTTT. The V gene is TRBV20-1, the J gene TRBJ2-3, with 9 bases that match TRBD2. The germline CDR1 and CDR2 sequences are DFQATT and SNEGSKA (reference sequence). V lost 0 bases, J lost 12 bases, and 10 bases stayed unmatched. The CDR3 contains 14 residues.

DNA for the CDR3: TGTGCCAGTAGACAGTTGGAGCCGCCCCAGCATTTT. Translating gives CASRQLEPPQHF. The V and J genes are TRBV6-1 and TRBJ1-5, with D possibly being TRBD1 (5 bases). CDR3 length: 12 amino acids. Trimming cost V 9 bases and J 9 bases, with 15 bases left between them. From germline, CDR1 is MNHNS and CDR2 SASEGT.

This clonotype has just a few counts. This rearrangement joins TRBV15 to TRBJ2-6, with D perhaps TRBD2 (6 bases). Germline V CDR1 and CDR2: LNHNV, YYDKDF (reference sequence). The CDR3 has 17 residues. V dropped 5 bases and J dropped 0 bases, with 14 bases sitting between them. Written as DNA, the CDR3 is TGTGCCACCAGCGTGGGACTTGCATCCTCTGGGGCCAACGTCCTGACTTTC. Translating gives CATSVGLASSGANVLTF.

The chain recombines TRBV20-1 with TRBJ1-1; D is possibly TRBD1 (5 bases). Germline lookup yields CDR1 DFQATT and CDR2 SNEGSKA (reference sequence). The CDR3 contains 16 residues. Between the trimmed V and J ends, which lost 0 bases and 0 bases, there was a span of 14 bases. The CDR3 DNA follows: TGCAGTGCTAGAGATTGGGGACGGCTCATGAACACTGAAGCTTTCTTT. It encodes CSARDWGRLMNTEAFF.

As for this clonotype: Possible read error: a much larger clone is one base away. The chain uses TRBV29-1 and TRBJ2-5; 8 nucleotides agree with TRBD1. CDR3 length: 13 amino acids. Germline V gene sequence: CDR1 SQVTM, CDR2 ANQGSEA. For the CDR3, the DNA is TGCAGCGTTGGGGACAGGTCAAAAGAGACCCGGTACTTC. Its protein is CSVGDRSKETRYF.

The rearrangement joins TRBV29-1 to TRBJ2-3, with TRBD1 matching 12 bases. This CDR3 is 13 amino acids long. Germline-derived CDR1 and CDR2 are SQVTM and ANQGSEA. With 6 bases clipped from V and 5 bases from J, the junction kept 3 bases outside the gene matches. The CDR3 sequence is CSVGQGAGDTQYF. The CDR3 region has the DNA TGCAGCGTGGGACAGGGGGCCGGAGATACGCAGTATTTT.

The chain carries TRBV28 and TRBJ1-2; no clear D gene. The CDR3 contains 16 residues. Trimming removed 2 bases at V and 0 bases at J, with 13 bases between. Germline assignment: CDR1 MDHEN and CDR2 SYDVKM. The CDR3 loop reads CASSLQVPPTNYGYTF. As DNA, the CDR3 is TGTGCCAGCAGTTTACAGGTCCCACCTACTAACTATGGCTACACCTTC.

The chain links TRBV7-9 to TRBJ2-5; 8 positions match TRBD1. The tail of the sequence fits TRBJ2-7 better, so the J call may be wrong. The CDR3 covers 15 residues. The germline CDR1 and CDR2 sequences are SEHNR and FQNEAQ (reference sequence). CDR3 DNA: TGTGCCAGCAGCTCTCGACAGGGGCGGTCCTACGAGCAGTACTTC. It yields the protein CASSSRQGRSYEQYF.

As concerns this clonotype: A read error may account for a junction end that differs from germline. This chain joins TRBV11-2 and TRBJ2-3; D possibly corresponds to TRBD2 (6 bases). In germline, CDR1 is SGHAT, CDR2 FQNNGV. The CDR3 sequence is 15 residues long. The CDR3 DNA is TGTGCCAGCAGCTTAGTAGCGGTCAGCACAGGTACGCAGTATTTT. It is translated as CASSLVAVSTGTQYF.

This rearrangement joins TRBV7-9 to TRBJ2-7, with 8 bases that match TRBD2. Germline CDR1 and CDR2: SEHNR and FQNEAQ (reference sequence). The CDR3 is made up of 17 amino acids. Trimming cost V 0 bases and J 0 bases; bases outside gene matches: 7. This chain's CDR3 is CASSLAAGLGTSYEQYF. The DNA for the CDR3 is TGTGCCAGCAGCTTAGCCGCGGGACTAGGAACCTCCTACGAGCAGTACTTC.

The V gene is TRBV2, the J gene TRBJ2-1; D remains unclear. There are 15 residues in the CDR3. CDR1 is SNHLY and CDR2 is FYNNEI in the germline V gene. Between the trimmed V and J ends, which lost 8 bases and 0 bases, there was a span of 14 bases. The CDR3 bases are TGTGCCAGCCCAAAAGACTCCCTCTCCTACAATGAGCAGTTCTTC. Protein product: CASPKDSLSYNEQFF.

The chain recombines TRBV7-8 with TRBJ1-1, with D perhaps matching TRBD1 (6 bases). This CDR3 is 14 amino acids long. V was pared by 5 bases and J by 0 bases, with 10 bases between. In germline, CDR1 is SGHVS, CDR2 FQNEAQ. The CDR3 protein is CASSNRDLNTEAFF. Written as DNA, the CDR3 is TGTGCCAGCAGCAACAGGGATCTGAACACTGAAGCTTTCTTT.

This clonotype has more than one count but fewer than ten. This chain joins TRBV18 and TRBJ2-5; D call uncertain. V lost 2 bases and J lost 0, with 7 bases in between. The CDR3 covers 14 residues. Germline assignment: CDR1 KGHSH and CDR2 LQKENI. CDR3 nucleotides: TGTGCCAGCTCACCAATCCGGAACCAAGAGACCCAGTACTTC. Protein sequence: CASSPIRNQETQYF.

This chain connects TRBV27 to TRBJ2-3; TRBD2 aligns across 12 bases. Germline lookup yields CDR1 MNHEY and CDR2 SMNVEV (reference sequence). J lost 2 bases, V lost 3 bases, and 6 bases had no gene match. The CDR3 is made up of 17 amino acids. CDR3: CASSFTGLAGTTDTQYF. The CDR3 DNA sequence: TGTGCCAGCAGTTTCACCGGACTAGCGGGAACCACAGATACGCAGTATTTT.